The sequence of this T cell receptor (beta chain) was determined in a study of post-analysis software for immune sequencing data. Notes on the study in general: With F measure, samples from one preparation batch clustered together strongly. Comparison of patients with controls showed five TRBV segments more frequent in patients, TRBV5-6, TRBV5-1 and TRBV20-1 among them.

The CDR3 totals 15 residues. The V gene's germline CDR1 is DFQATT and CDR2 SNEGSKA (reference sequence). Prepared TCR beta cDNA libraries contained unique molecular identifiers. TCRdb re-derived calls from the PCR reads in MiXCR, one entry per CDR3 protein. This table has around 150,000 distinct CDR3 sequences, about 37% appearing once. Concerning this clonotype: Its antigen remains unidentified.

The J gene is TRBJ2-1, the V gene TRBV20-1; TRBD2 aligns across 13 bases. TRBJ2-7 explains the end of the DNA better; the J call may be wrong. This specimen consisted of blood, obtained after autologous hematopoietic stem cell transplantation. The source is a girl aged 5 to 17 with multiple sclerosis. CDR3 nucleotide sequence: TGCAGTGCTGTAGGGACTAGCGGGACCTACAATGAGCAGTACTTC. This translates into CSAVGTSGTYNEQYF.